Reported below is one TCR beta chain. The data belong to a study of early stage breast cancer tumors. Overall study: Most invasive tumors, about 70% of the 16, were ER+/PR+/HER2-.

Sequencing used immunoSEQ multiplex PCR; TCRdb keeps in-frame clones, though not all of them. The table shows 25,000 to 30,000 clones, with more than 80% occurring only once. In germline, CDR1 is MDHEN, CDR2 SYDVKM. The J segment lost 1 base and the V segment lost 10 bases, leaving 10 bases of the junction unmatched. The length of the CDR3 is 16 residues. This chain joins TRBV28 and TRBJ2-7; 13 bases fit TRBD2. The sequencing input was blood. This receptor was obtained from a person between 55 and 70 years old with breast cancer. The CDR3 reads CANLGTSGIPSYEQYF. The CDR3 coding sequence is TGTGCCAACCTCGGGACTAGCGGGATTCCTTCCTACGAGCAGTACTTC.